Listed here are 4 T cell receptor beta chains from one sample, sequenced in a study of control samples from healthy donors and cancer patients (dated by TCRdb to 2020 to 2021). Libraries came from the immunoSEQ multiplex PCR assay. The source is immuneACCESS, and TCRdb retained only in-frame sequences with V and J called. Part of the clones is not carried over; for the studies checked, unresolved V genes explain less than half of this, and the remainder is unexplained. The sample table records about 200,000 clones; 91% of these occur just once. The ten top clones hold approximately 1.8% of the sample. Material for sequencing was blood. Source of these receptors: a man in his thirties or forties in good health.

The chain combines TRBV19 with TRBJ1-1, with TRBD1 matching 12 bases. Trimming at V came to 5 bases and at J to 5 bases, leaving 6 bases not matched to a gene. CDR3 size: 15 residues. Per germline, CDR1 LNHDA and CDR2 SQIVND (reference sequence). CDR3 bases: TGTGCCAGTAGTTCCGGGACAGGGGGCTTTACTGAAGCTTTCTTT. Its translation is CASSSGTGGFTEAFF. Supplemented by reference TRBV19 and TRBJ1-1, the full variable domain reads DGGITQSPKYLFRKEGQNVTLSCEQNLNHDAMYWYRQDPGQGLRLIYYSQIVNDFQKGDIAEGYSVSREKKESFPLTVTSAQKNPTAFYLCASSSGTGGFTEAFFGQGTRLTVV.

The CDR3 protein is CASSLEPGNQGNTIYF. CDR3 coding DNA: TGCGCCAGCAGCTTAGAGCCAGGGAATCAGGGAAACACCATATATTTT. The chain joins TRBV5-1 to TRBJ1-3, with D perhaps matching TRBD1 (5 bases). V dropped 2 bases and J dropped 4 bases, with 16 bases sitting between them. Germline V gives CDR1 SGHRS, CDR2 YFSETQ. The CDR3 sequence is 16 residues long.

The DNA for the CDR3 is TGTGCCAGCAGGATCGACAGGGGGCTCAATCAGCCCCAGCATTTT. Its protein is CASRIDRGLNQPQHF. The genes are TRBV6-5 and TRBJ1-5; 10 bases are shared with TRBD1. In germline, CDR1 is MNHEY, CDR2 SVGAGI. This CDR3 contains 15 residues. V lost 6 bases and J lost 3; bases outside the gene matches: 5.

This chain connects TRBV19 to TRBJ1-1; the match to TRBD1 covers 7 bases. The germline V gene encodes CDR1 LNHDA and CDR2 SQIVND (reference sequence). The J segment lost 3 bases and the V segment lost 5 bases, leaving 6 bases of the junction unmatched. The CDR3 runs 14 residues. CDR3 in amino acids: CASSYDRVDTEAFF. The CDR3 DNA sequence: TGTGCCAGTAGTTACGACAGGGTGGACACTGAAGCTTTCTTT. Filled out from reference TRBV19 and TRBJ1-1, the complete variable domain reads DGGITQSPKYLFRKEGQNVTLSCEQNLNHDAMYWYRQDPGQGLRLIYYSQIVNDFQKGDIAEGYSVSREKKESFPLTVTSAQKNPTAFYLCASSYDRVDTEAFFGQGTRLTVV.